This T cell receptor (beta chain) was documented in a study of T-cell reconstitution after alpha-beta-depleted transplantation in children. Whole-study findings and limits: It was newly produced T cells that mostly accounted for T-cell counts and diversity one year after transplant. The origin of alpha-beta T cells about two months after transplant was reportedly several hundred expanded graft clones.

Remarks on this clonotype: Its matching antigen is unknown.

From germline, CDR1 is DFQATT and CDR2 SNEGSKA (reference sequence). This CDR3 spans 12 amino acids. V was cut by 6 bases and J by 4 bases, with 11 bases left in between. A library of TCRbeta sequences, prepared with unique molecular identifiers, was generated. TCRdb passed the PCR reads through MiXCR, listing each CDR3 protein once. The sample includes about 440,000 distinct CDR3 sequences, roughly 43% of them seen just once. The source of this sequence is a girl aged 2 to 10 with aplastic anemia, due to receive a stem cell transplant. The chain is built from TRBV20-1 and TRBJ2-3, with D possibly called TRBD1 or TRBD2 (6 bases each). The specimen was PBMCs, collected before TCRalphabeta/CD19-depleted stem cell transplant. The CDR3, as DNA: TGCAGTGCCAAAAGGGGGGCAGATACGCAGTATTTT. It codes for CSAKRGADTQYF.